This T cell receptor beta chain was retrieved from a study of shared clonotypes between healthy human individuals. Study-wide findings and caveats: Sequencing depth was expected to influence donor clonotype sharing. Generation probability values for non-shared clonotypes were lower than those for clonotypes shared by all four donors.

The sample holds one count of this clone. The antigen is not known. The assay used deep level. Assay used: immunoSEQ multiplex PCR; TCRdb lists only in-frame clones, some missing. The sample includes about 2.2 million clones, around 93% of them seen just once. Naive CD8 cells lacked CD45RO and underwent positive selection for CCR7, leaving out terminally differentiated effector memory CD45RA+ cells. Nashville, Tennessee was home to all donors, who were Caucasian adults. The germline V gene has CDR1 MNHEY and CDR2 SMNVEV (reference sequence). Trimming removed 5 bases from V and 4 bases from J, with 14 bases in between. The CDR3 loop spans 14 amino acids.

V gene TRBV27 combines with J gene TRBJ2-5; tentative D call: TRBD1 (6 bases). Sequences were obtained from naive CD8+ T cells from PBMCs. The TCR was taken from a man aged 18 to 29 in good health. Some clones in this sample may be carry-over from other donors' samples. The CDR3 region has the DNA TGTGCCAGCAGTATCAGGACAGAACGAGAGACCCAGTACTTC. It is translated as CASSIRTERETQYF.